This T cell receptor beta chain was retrieved from a study of cytomegalovirus exposure and HLA in healthy donors. A note on this clone: Antigen specificity is unknown.

This CDR3 is built from 15 residues. Germline assignment: CDR1 SGHAT and CDR2 FQDESV (reference sequence). V trimming: 4 bases; J trimming: 1 base; junction bases outside the gene matches: 5. PCR involved 60 Vbeta and 13 Jbeta primers. Measured with immunoSEQ multiplex PCR; TCRdb has only the in-frame clones, and not every one. The table has 95,000 to 100,000 clones, about 74% seen once; the top ten hold around 7.2%. Points from the study as a whole: TCR sequences were mostly rare, though some public TCRs occurred in many donors. Serostatus for CMV was the only available immune exposure information.

Specimen: PBMCs. This chain uses TRBV11-1 with TRBJ2-7, with 9 bases fitting TRBD1. This TCR was sampled from a female donor in good health and CMV-seronegative. CDR3 amino acids: CASSSRDRASYEQYF. CDR3 coding DNA: TGTGCCAGCAGCTCCCGGGACAGGGCGTCCTACGAGCAGTACTTC.